This T cell receptor (beta chain) was captured by sequencing in a study of cytotoxic CD8 clonotypes in ibrutinib-treated CLL. Study findings and constraints: The study found public clonotypes uncommon, contracting or stable on treatment.

The data were produced by immunoSEQ multiplex PCR, yet TCRdb's version contains in-frame clones alone and is incomplete. The sample lists about 200,000 clones, more than 65% occurring once. CDR3 length: 16 residues. Germline V lookup: CDR1 SGHTA, CDR2 FQGNSA. The J segment lost 3 bases and the V segment lost 3 bases, leaving 8 bases of the junction unmatched. A note on this clone: The antigen remains undetermined.

This chain joins TRBV7-2 and TRBJ2-4, with 7 bases fitting TRBD2. This TCR was recovered from a human donor with chronic lymphocytic leukemia. The sequencing used PBMCs, collected after 12 months of ibrutinib treatment. The CDR3 spells CASSFGDYRGKNIQYF. CDR3 bases: TGTGCCAGCAGCTTCGGGGACTACCGGGGCAAAAACATTCAGTACTTC.